One and the same sample provided the 24 T cell receptor beta chains below, sequenced in a study of early T cells in non-severe SARS-CoV-2 infection. One entry per CDR3 protein results from TCRdb running MiXCR on the 5' RACE reads. The sample gives 20,000 to 30,000 distinct CDR3 sequences, about 4% of which show up once; around a tenth is in the top ten. Sequencing was performed on whole blood. All receptors come from an adult who was a healthcare worker with PCR-confirmed SARS-CoV-2 infection or an uninfected control (not recorded which).

This clonotype was detected many times. This chain connects TRBV4-3 to TRBJ1-2; no reliable D call. The V end was cut by 0 bases, the J end by 4 bases, with 9 bases between. The CDR3 consists of 14 residues. Looked up from germline, CDR1 is LGHNA and CDR2 is YSLEER. CDR3 in DNA: TGCGCCAGCAGCCAAGAACTAGGGCCCTATGGCTACACCTTC. Amino acids: CASSQELGPYGYTF.

This clonotype was detected ten times or more. V gene TRBV11-3 combines with J gene TRBJ1-1; 8 bases are shared with TRBD1. The germline V gene encodes CDR1 SGHNT and CDR2 YENEEA. This CDR3 contains 18 residues. V lost 0 bases and J lost 5; bases outside the gene matches: 14. Written as DNA, the CDR3 is TGTGCCAGCAGCTTAGATCAGGACGGGCAGGGGGCTCGGACTGAAGCTTTCTTT. This sequence encodes CASSLDQDGQGARTEAFF. Filled out from reference TRBV11-3 and TRBJ1-1, the complete variable domain reads EAGVVQSPRYKIIEKKQPVAFWCNPISGHNTLYWYLQNLGQGPELLIRYENEEAVDDSQLPKDRFSAERLKGVDSTLKIQPAELGDSAVYLCASSLDQDGQGARTEAFFGQGTRLTVV.

This clonotype was observed a few times. The chain has TRBV15 and TRBJ2-3; weak D call: TRBD1 (5 bases). V lost 2 bases to trimming and J lost 10 bases, with 22 bases between them. This CDR3 comprises 16 residues. Germline loops: CDR1 LNHNV, CDR2 YYDKDF (reference sequence). The CDR3 region is CATSRPPPPPGMAQYF. The CDR3 DNA reads TGTGCCACCAGCAGACCACCTCCTCCCCCAGGGATGGCGCAGTATTTT.

The chain employs TRBV7-9 and TRBJ2-7; TRBD1 might be the D (6 bases). Trimming cost V 2 bases and J 4 bases, with 12 bases left between them. Looked up from germline, CDR1 is SEHNR and CDR2 is FQNEAQ (reference sequence). CDR3 length equals 14 residues. The CDR3 loop is CASSLSQGLYEQYF. CDR3 nucleotides: TGTGCCAGCAGCTTAAGCCAGGGGCTATACGAGCAGTACTTC.

This chain joins TRBV7-8 and TRBJ2-1, with 9 bases fitting TRBD2. Germline V gene data show CDR1 as SGHVS and CDR2 as FQNEAQ. The CDR3 spans 17 residues. The J segment lost 5 bases and the V segment lost 5 bases, leaving 13 bases of the junction unmatched. The CDR3 coding sequence is TGTGCCAGCAGCAATAGAGCGACCAGCGGGAGGCACAATGAGCAGTTCTTC. Translation gives CASSNRATSGRHNEQFF.

This clonotype was observed at least ten times. The chain recombines TRBV5-1 with TRBJ2-2; 7 positions agree with TRBD1. In germline, CDR1 is SGHRS, CDR2 YFSETQ. This CDR3 comprises 15 residues. The trim removed 0 bases at V and 6 bases at J, leaving 5 bases unmatched. In DNA, the CDR3 is TGCGCCAGCAGCTTGGTACAGGGGTCTGCCGGGGAGCTGTTTTTT. It specifies CASSLVQGSAGELFF.

This clonotype came up many times. The rearrangement uses TRBV18 and TRBJ2-1, with 14 bases aligning to TRBD2. The germline CDR1 and CDR2 sequences are KGHSH and LQKENI. V trimming: 3 bases; J trimming: 4 bases; junction bases outside the gene matches: 5. This CDR3 is built from 17 residues. The CDR3 reads CASSPGTSGSGYNEQFF. The CDR3 DNA reads as TGTGCCAGCTCACCCGGGACTAGCGGGAGTGGGTACAATGAGCAGTTCTTC.

This clonotype showed up many times. The CDR3 DNA is TGTGCCAGCAGTTTGAGGACAGGGGCAGCTGGAAACACCATATATTTT. This sequence encodes CASSLRTGAAGNTIYF. This chain links TRBV12-3 or TRBV12-4 with TRBJ1-3, with TRBD1 matching 9 bases. The CDR3 runs 16 residues. V lost 3 bases, J lost 2 bases, and 5 bases stayed unmatched.

This clonotype has ten or more counts. V gene TRBV7-9 combines with J gene TRBJ2-1; 12 nucleotides line up with TRBD2. Trimming took 3 bases from V and 9 from J; bases not matched to a gene: 12. The CDR3 has 17 residues. Germline V CDR1 and CDR2: SEHNR, FQNEAQ (reference sequence). In DNA form, the CDR3 reads TGTGCCAGCAGCTTCGGTACGTCGACTAGCGGGAGCGGTGAGCAGTTCTTC. It is translated as CASSFGTSTSGSGEQFF. The full variable domain, with the rest looked up from reference TRBV7-9 and TRBJ2-1, is DTGVSQNPRHKITKRGQNVTFRCDPISEHNRLYWYRQTLGQGPEFLTYFQNEAQLEKSRLLSDRFSAERPKGSFSTLEIQRTEQGDSAMYLCASSFGTSTSGSGEQFFGPGTRLTVL.

This clonotype was recorded at least ten times. This chain uses TRBV3-2 with TRBJ1-1. TRBV3-2 is a pseudogene locus. This CDR3 has 14 amino acids. CDR3 region: CASSPKRGQNEAFF. The DNA of the CDR3 is TGTGCCAGCAGCCCTAAAAGAGGGCAGAATGAAGCTTTCTTT.

At least ten counts were recorded for this clonotype. Here the CDR3 reads CSVVATNEKLFF. DNA for the CDR3: TGCAGTGTGGTTGCAACTAATGAAAAACTGTTTTTT. This chain links TRBV20-1 with TRBJ1-4; D unresolved. Looked up from germline, CDR1 is DFQATT and CDR2 is SNEGSKA (reference sequence). The CDR3 loop spans 12 amino acids. Trimming cost V 7 bases and J 0 bases, with 6 bases left between them.

This clonotype came up many times. The rearrangement uses TRBV6-5 and TRBJ2-2, with 8 positions matching TRBD2. The germline V gene encodes CDR1 MNHEY and CDR2 SVGAGI. The CDR3 length is 14 residues. V dropped 6 bases and J dropped 4; count of bases not matched to a gene: 4. CDR3 sequence: CASSRGGFTGELFF. The CDR3, as DNA: TGTGCCAGCAGCCGGGGGGGATTCACCGGGGAGCTGTTTTTT.

This clonotype was recorded many times. This chain links TRBV6-1 with TRBJ2-5; 7 nucleotides agree with TRBD1. Germline V lookup: CDR1 MNHNS, CDR2 SASEGT. V trimming: 4 bases; J trimming: 0 bases; junction bases outside the gene matches: 5. The CDR3 sequence is 15 residues long. CDR3 nucleotides: TGTGCCAGCAGTGCGATACAGGGGTACCAAGAGACCCAGTACTTC. Protein: CASSAIQGYQETQYF.

This clonotype was seen many times. CDR3 sequence reads: CASRPSGPYEQYF. DNA for the CDR3: TGTGCCAGCAGGCCTAGCGGGCCCTACGAGCAGTACTTC. The V and J genes are TRBV5-4 and TRBJ2-7; the match to TRBD2 covers 8 bases. Trimming cost V 5 bases and J 2 bases; bases outside gene matches: 3. The CDR3 runs to 13 residues. In germline, CDR1 is SGHNT, CDR2 YYREEE (reference sequence).

This clonotype was detected ten times or more. This chain joins TRBV11-2 and TRBJ2-4; no reliable D call. Trimming pared 0 bases from V and 0 bases from J, leaving 6 bases between. The CDR3 runs to 15 residues. The germline CDR1 and CDR2 sequences are SGHAT and FQNNGV. CDR3 sequence reads: CASSLDRLAKNIQYF. The CDR3 bases are TGTGCCAGCAGCTTAGACAGGCTAGCCAAAAACATTCAGTACTTC.

This clonotype was counted at least ten times. J is TRBJ2-5 and V is TRBV5-6; a weak D match, TRBD1 (6 bases). The CDR3 consists of 16 residues. Germline V gene sequence: CDR1 SGHDT, CDR2 YYEEEE. The V gene lost 0 bases and the J gene lost 4 bases, with 16 bases spanning the gap. The DNA of the CDR3 is TGTGCCAGCAGCTTGGACAGGATTACACAGGGAGAGACCCAGTACTTC. The encoded protein is CASSLDRITQGETQYF.

There are many counts of this clonotype. The chain links TRBV7-6 to TRBJ2-3, with a weak D call TRBD2 (5 bases). The CDR3 has 16 residues. Trimming stripped 1 base from V and 3 bases from J, with 14 bases between. Germline V gene data show CDR1 as SGHVS and CDR2 as FNYEAQ. As DNA, the CDR3 is TGTGCCAGCAGCTTAGATACGGGAACCACTACAGATACGCAGTATTTT. It specifies CASSLDTGTTTDTQYF.

This clonotype was detected ten times or more. V and J are TRBV29-1 and TRBJ2-6; possible D gene TRBD1, 5 bases. Germline CDR1 SQVTM, CDR2 ANQGSEA. This CDR3 spans 14 amino acids. Deletions cut 5 bases from V and 1 base from J, with 9 bases between. CDR3 in amino acids: CSVSRGSGANVLTF. The CDR3 bases are TGCAGCGTTAGTAGGGGATCTGGGGCCAACGTCCTGACTTTC.

Many counts were recorded for this clonotype. This chain links TRBV12-3 or TRBV12-4 with TRBJ2-4; 9 nucleotides align to TRBD1. Germline trimming cut 6 bases from V and 8 bases from J; bases unmatched to any gene: 8. This CDR3 is 14 amino acids long. The CDR3 here is CASRLTGGTDIQYF. The CDR3 nucleotides read TGTGCCAGCAGGCTTACAGGGGGCACGGACATTCAGTACTTC.

This clonotype was detected ten times or more. The rearrangement uses TRBV19 and TRBJ2-1, with D maybe TRBD2 (6 bases). CDR1 and CDR2 from the germline V gene are LNHDA and SQIVND (reference sequence). V lost 3 bases, J lost 9 bases, and 15 bases lay in between. This CDR3 has 14 amino acids. The CDR3 DNA reads TGTGCCAGTAGTATTCTGGGCGGGAACGGTGAGCAGTTCTTC. This translates into CASSILGGNGEQFF.

This clonotype showed up many times. The rearrangement uses TRBV12-3 or TRBV12-4 and TRBJ2-1; 10 bases agree with TRBD2. V lost 3 bases, J lost 9 bases, and 8 bases stayed unmatched. This CDR3 spans 15 amino acids. In DNA form, the CDR3 reads TGTGCCAGCAGTTTGGCGCGTGGACTAGCGGTTGAGCAGTTCTTC. It specifies CASSLARGLAVEQFF.

The table lists this clonotype with many counts. This chain links TRBV11-3 with TRBJ2-3; the D call may be TRBD1 or TRBD2 (6 bases each). Germline V CDR1 and CDR2: SGHNT, YENEEA. The V end lost 2 bases, the J end lost 6 bases, and 9 bases lay between the germline ends. The CDR3 runs to 13 residues. DNA of the CDR3: TGTGCCAGCAGCTTACAGGGGAGGGATACGCAGTATTTT. Protein sequence: CASSLQGRDTQYF. The whole variable domain, filled in from reference TRBV11-3 and TRBJ2-3, reads EAGVVQSPRYKIIEKKQPVAFWCNPISGHNTLYWYLQNLGQGPELLIRYENEEAVDDSQLPKDRFSAERLKGVDSTLKIQPAELGDSAVYLCASSLQGRDTQYFGPGTRLTVL.

In its sample, this clonotype was seen many times. The chain uses TRBV28 and TRBJ2-5, with 8 bases matching TRBD1. The J segment lost 5 bases and the V segment lost 3 bases, leaving 8 bases of the junction unmatched. The CDR3 is made up of 15 amino acids. Germline CDR1 MDHEN, CDR2 SYDVKM. CDR3 bases: TGTGCCAGCAGTTTGGTGGCAGGGGGCAGGGAGACCCAGTACTTC. Its translation is CASSLVAGGRETQYF.

This clonotype was counted at least ten times. The chain links TRBV27 to TRBJ2-7, with 12 bases identical to TRBD2. The CDR3 has 15 amino acids. V gave up 5 bases and J gave up 7 bases; unmatched junction bases: 9. The germline V gene has CDR1 MNHEY and CDR2 SMNVEV (reference sequence). CDR3 protein: CASSHRLAGVREQYF. CDR3 DNA sequence: TGTGCCAGCAGTCACAGACTAGCGGGAGTAAGGGAGCAGTACTTC.